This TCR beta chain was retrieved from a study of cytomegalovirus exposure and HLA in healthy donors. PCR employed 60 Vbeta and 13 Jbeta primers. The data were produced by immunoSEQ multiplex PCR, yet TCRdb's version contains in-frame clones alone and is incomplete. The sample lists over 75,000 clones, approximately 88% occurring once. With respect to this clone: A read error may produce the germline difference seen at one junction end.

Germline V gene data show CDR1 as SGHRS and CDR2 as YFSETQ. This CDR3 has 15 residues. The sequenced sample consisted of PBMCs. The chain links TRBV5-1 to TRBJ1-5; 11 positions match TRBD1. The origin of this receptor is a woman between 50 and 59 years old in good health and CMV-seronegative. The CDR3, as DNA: TGCGCCAGCAGCTTGGGGACAGGGGGCAAACAGCCCCAGCATTTT. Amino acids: CASSLGTGGKQPQHF.